This TCR beta chain is from a study of a mutant IDH1 vaccine in newly diagnosed glioma. Study information: Investigators started vaccination 4-6 weeks after radiotherapy alone, or with temozolomide cycles. Patients' prior therapy spanned radiotherapy, temozolomide, or both; most underwent both. Scheduled at week 35, visit V12 preceded visit V13, held at week 47.

Time point described: week 35, safety follow-up. A single vaccine dose contained 300 ug of mutant IDH1 20-mer peptide, and topical imiquimod was used with it. Each tumor in the donors was a new WHO grade 3 or 4 astrocytoma, IDH1-mutant and ATRX-lost. Comments on this clone: Its antigen is unknown.

CDR1 is SGHNT and CDR2 is YYREEE in the germline V gene (reference sequence). The CDR3 covers 15 residues. Deletions cut 0 bases from V and 0 bases from J, with 7 bases between. TCRdb's table, derived via immunoSEQ multiplex PCR, lists solely in-frame clones and lacks some. The data show about 50,000 clones, 80% to 85% seen once. This chain uses TRBV5-4 with TRBJ1-5; D remains ambiguous. The input for sequencing was PBMCs, taken from a glioma patient whose treatment included an IDH1 peptide vaccine. The receptor's source is a woman aged 18-29 years with glioma. The CDR3 DNA sequence: TGTGCCAGCAGCTTGGATGGTTTTAGCAATCAGCCCCAGCATTTT. As protein: CASSLDGFSNQPQHF.